This T cell receptor (beta chain) was found in a study of shared clonotypes between healthy human individuals. At deep level, the assay was performed. Sequenced by immunoSEQ multiplex PCR; TCRdb stores in-frame clones only, minus some. The profile shows 2.3 million or so clones, just over 90% of them singletons. Whole-study results and caveats: There were few donors, and this limited the genetic and exposure-history diversity represented. Sequencing depth was a factor that was expected to affect clonotype sharing among donors.

The CDR3 totals 17 residues. From germline, CDR1 is MRHNA and CDR2 SNTAGT. The J segment lost 8 bases and the V segment lost 0 bases, leaving 12 bases of the junction unmatched. As regards this clone: Its antigen is unidentified.

V is TRBV6-4 and J is TRBJ2-1; 8 bases are shared with TRBD2. This sequence was found in a man between 18 and 35 years old in good health. Some clones in this sample may be carry-over from other donors' samples. The sequencing sample was made of naive CD4+ T cells from PBMCs. Specified subset: CD45RA+ positively selected. CDR3 DNA sequence: TGTGCCAGCAGTGACTCAGGACTAGCCCAGGGCGCGGATGAGCAGTTCTTC. Translation: CASSDSGLAQGADEQFF.